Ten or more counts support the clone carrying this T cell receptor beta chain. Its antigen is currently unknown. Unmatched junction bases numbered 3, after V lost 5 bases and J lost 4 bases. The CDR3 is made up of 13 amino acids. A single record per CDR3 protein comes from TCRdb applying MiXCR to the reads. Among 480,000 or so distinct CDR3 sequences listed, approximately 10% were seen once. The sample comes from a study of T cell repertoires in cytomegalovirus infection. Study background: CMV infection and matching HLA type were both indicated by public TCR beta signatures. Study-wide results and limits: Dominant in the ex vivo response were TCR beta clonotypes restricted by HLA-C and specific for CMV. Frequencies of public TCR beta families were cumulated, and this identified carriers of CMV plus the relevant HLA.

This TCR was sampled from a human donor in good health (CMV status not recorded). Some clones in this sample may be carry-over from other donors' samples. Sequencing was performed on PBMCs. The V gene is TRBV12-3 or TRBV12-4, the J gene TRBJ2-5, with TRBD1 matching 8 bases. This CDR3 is CASSRDRRETQYF. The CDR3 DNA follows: TGTGCCAGCAGTCGGGACAGGCGAGAGACCCAGTACTTC.